A single sample is the source of the 10 T cell receptor beta chains below, sequenced in a study of tumor and adjacent non-tumor tissue in lung cancer. No cell sorting was done before RNA was extracted from the tissue. More than 3 cm separated this lung sample from the edge of the tumor. TCRbeta libraries were built with three rounds of nested PCR, modified from ARM-PCR. TCRdb itself ran the multiplex PCR reads through MiXCR, one entry per CDR3 protein. The table has over 35,000 distinct CDR3 sequences, roughly 66% seen once; the top ten hold about 50%. Sequenced input: distant non-tumor lung tissue. Source of these receptors: a man in his fifties or sixties with non-small cell lung cancer.

This rearrangement joins TRBV6-5 to TRBJ2-2; D possibly uses TRBD1 or TRBD2 (5 bases each). The CDR3 runs to 15 residues. Germline loops: CDR1 MNHEY, CDR2 SVGAGI. The CDR3 protein is CVSSKVTGQAGELFF. For the CDR3, the DNA is TGTGTGAGCAGCAAGGTCACGGGGCAGGCCGGGGAGCTGTTTTTT.

Regarding this clonotype: At one end, the junction sequence differs from germline, possibly due to a read error. This sequence joins TRBV4-1 and TRBJ1-2; D is ambiguous. Germline CDR1 MGHRA, CDR2 YSYEKL. This CDR3 is built from 14 residues. This CDR3 is CASSQVSPCHGYAF. The CDR3 DNA reads as TGCGCCAGCAGCCAAGTTTCACCGTGCCATGGCTACGCCTTC.

The sample holds a few counts of this clonotype. Here the CDR3 omits its conserved ending phenylalanine or tryptophan, so a read error is the likely source. This sequence joins TRBV24-1 and TRBJ2-2; a possible D gene is TRBD1 (5 bases). V lost 6 bases to trimming and J lost 0 bases, with 16 bases between them. The CDR3 has 17 residues. Germline V gene sequence: CDR1 KGHDR, CDR2 SFDVKD. The DNA for the CDR3 is TGTGCCACCAGTCCGGCAGGGATGGGCTCGAACACCGGGGAGCTGTTTTTA. Its translation is CATSPAGMGSNTGELFL.

This clonotype was seen more than once but under ten times. V and J are TRBV20-1 and TRBJ2-7, with 7 bases lining up with TRBD1. The germline V gene has CDR1 DFQATT and CDR2 SNEGSKA (reference sequence). This CDR3 has 16 residues. With V trimmed by 3 bases and J by 6 bases, 17 bases remained unmatched. DNA of the CDR3: TGCAGTGCTAGGCCGGACGACAGGGCCATCGGTGGCGAGCAGTACTTC. Translating it yields CSARPDDRAIGGEQYF.

Details on this clonotype: Its ends do not fully match the called genes, so a read error is possible. The V gene is TRBV28, the J gene TRBJ2-1; D is ambiguous. Germline V CDR1 and CDR2: MDHEN, SYDVKM. This CDR3 has 13 residues. CDR3 sequence reads: CPSSMTEYNEQFF. CDR3 DNA sequence: TGTCCCAGCAGTATGACGGAGTATAATGAGCAGTTCTTC.

This clonotype was counted ten times or more. The chain employs TRBV5-1 and TRBJ2-7; no definite D call. This CDR3 has 14 residues. Germline V gives CDR1 SGHRS, CDR2 YFSETQ. The V gene lost 2 bases and the J gene lost 3 bases, with 12 bases spanning the gap. CDR3 nucleotides: TGCGCCAGCAGCTTAGCGTTTCAAGACTACGAGCAGTACTTC. This encodes CASSLAFQDYEQYF.

Regarding this clonotype: Since the CDR3 does not end with the conserved phenylalanine or tryptophan, this likely comes from a read error. This sequence joins TRBV29-1 and TRBJ2-7; a weak D match, TRBD1 (6 bases). Trimming took off 4 bases at V and 5 bases at J, with 15 bases between the two ends. The CDR3 is 13 residues long. CDR1 is SQVTM, CDR2 ANQGSEA, per germline. The CDR3 region is CSVVEQGDDEQYS. CDR3 DNA sequence: TGCAGCGTTGTGGAACAGGGAGATGACGAGCAGTACTCC.

This clonotype was seen more than once but under ten times. One end of the junction varies from germline; a read error may be responsible. This sequence joins TRBV6-2 or TRBV6-3 and TRBJ2-2; TRBD1 matches 9 bases. Germline lookup yields CDR1 MNHEY and CDR2 SVGEGT. The CDR3 consists of 14 residues. CDR3 bases: TGTACCAGTAGTCCACAGGGGGCCAGCGGGGAGCTGTTTTTT. This codes for CTSSPQGASGELFF.

The rearrangement uses TRBV5-1 and TRBJ1-1, with TRBD1 as a possible D gene (5 bases). Per the germline V gene, CDR1 is SGHRS and CDR2 is YFSETQ. The V end was cut by 2 bases, the J end by 5 bases, with 19 bases between. This CDR3 is built from 16 residues. CDR3 protein: CASSFNSGGGRTEAFF. The CDR3 DNA is TGCGCCAGCAGCTTCAATAGTGGTGGGGGAAGGACTGAAGCTTTCTTT.

The rearrangement uses TRBV11-1 and TRBJ1-1, with no clear D. The CDR3 is 15 residues long. V was pared by 1 base and J by 4 bases, with 13 bases between. CDR1 and CDR2 from the germline V gene are SGHAT and FQDESV (reference sequence). The CDR3 nucleotides are TGTGCCAGCAGCTTAGGCACTGCAAGTGTCACTGAAGCTTTCTTT. It is translated as CASSLGTASVTEAFF. The complete variable domain, with remaining parts taken from reference TRBV11-1 and TRBJ1-1, reads EAEVAQSPRYKITEKSQAVAFWCDPISGHATLYWYRQILGQGPELLVQFQDESVVDDSQLPKDRFSAERLKGVDSTLKIQPAELGDSAMYLCASSLGTASVTEAFFGQGTRLTVV.